A selection of T cell receptor beta chains follows, all from one sample in a study of immune evolution from preneoplasia to lung adenocarcinoma. The repertoire was sequenced with immunoSEQ multiplex PCR; TCRdb's copy has only in-frame clones and lacks some. This repertoire shows around 4,500 clones, about four fifths found once; its top ten account for nearly 6%. The sample comprised FFPE adjacent normal lung tissue. The receptors originated from a person between 70 and 80 years old with lung adenocarcinoma. Each CDR3 is given with its conserved first and last residue. Each record gives: D gene, V gene, clone size, J gene, CDR3 DNA, CDR3 protein. The D gene is left open where the match is weak. Some rows mark clone size as missing; the rest say once, few, many or name a class of expanded clone.

-,TRBV10-3,-,TRBJ1-1,TGTGCCATCAGTGAGTCAGGGCAGGGCGCGGGTTTCATCACTGAAGCTTTCTTT,CAISESGQGAGFITEAFF
-,TRBV7-9,few,TRBJ1-1,TGTGCCAGCAGCTTAGTTGGGGTAATGAGGGCTGAAGCTTTCTTT,CASSLVGVMRAEAFF
-,TRBV6-6,-,TRBJ2-7,TGTGCCAGCAGTTACTCCGGCAGGGACGGCTACGAGCAGTACTTC,CASSYSGRDGYEQYF
-,TRBV2,once,TRBJ2-1,TGTGCCAGCAGTGATACTGAACCCAGCTCCTACAATGAGCAGTTCTTC,CASSDTEPSSYNEQFF
TRBD2,TRBV7-7,-,TRBJ2-1,TGTGCTAGCAGCCCCCGACCTAGCGGGGGGCTCGTCAATGAGCAGTTCTTC,CASSPRPSGGLVNEQFF
-,TRBV29-1,-,TRBJ2-5,TGCAGCGGGGCAGGGGAGACCCAGTACTTC,CSGAGETQYF
TRBD1,TRBV27,-,TRBJ1-2,TGTGCCAGCAGTTTAAACCTACAGGGGCCGGGCTACACCTTC,CASSLNLQGPGYTF
-,TRBV29-1,once,TRBJ1-1,TGCAGCGGAGAAGCTCTTCCGGGGAACACTGAAGCTTTCTTT,CSGEALPGNTEAFF
TRBD1,TRBV28,-,TRBJ1-2,TGTGCCAGCAGTTTAGTATTAGATAGGACAGGGAACTATGGCTACACCTTC,CASSLVLDRTGNYGYTF
-,TRBV6-1,-,TRBJ1-5,TGTGCCAGCAGTGCCTCACAGGGTTCTTGGCAGCCCCAGCATTTT,CASSASQGSWQPQHF
-,TRBV10-1,-,TRBJ2-1,TGCGCCAGCAGTCTTATCTTGGGAGCCGATGAGCAGTTCTTC,CASSLILGADEQFF
-,TRBV5-6,few,TRBJ2-7,TGTGCCAGCAGCTTGATGGGGTCACAAAGGGTCTACGAGCAGTACTTC,CASSLMGSQRVYEQYF
-,TRBV10-3,-,TRBJ1-2,TGTGCCATCAGTATCCAGGGTTATGGCTACACCTTC,CAISIQGYGYTF
TRBD1,TRBV28,-,TRBJ1-5,TGTGCCAGCAGTTTTAGCGGGACAGTGACTAATCAGCCCCAGCATTTT,CASSFSGTVTNQPQHF
-,TRBV29-1,-,TRBJ1-2,TGCAGCGTTGAAAGTGGCGGGGGTATCGGCTACACCTTC,CSVESGGGIGYTF
-,TRBV7-8,-,TRBJ2-7,TGTGCCAGCAGCCAGGGTGTCCACGAGCAGTACTTC,CASSQGVHEQYF
TRBD2,TRBV5-1,-,TRBJ2-5,TGCGCCAGCAGCCCCCGGGGTTGGGCTAGCGGAAGCCAAGAGACCCAGTACTTC,CASSPRGWASGSQETQYF
TRBD2,TRBV18,-,TRBJ2-1,TGTGCCAGCTCACCACAGTATAGCGGGGGAGACAATGAGCAGTTCTTC,CASSPQYSGGDNEQFF
-,TRBV6-1,-,TRBJ2-7,TGTGCCAGCAGTGTACAGGGAGCCTACGAGCAGTACTTC,CASSVQGAYEQYF
-,TRBV27,-,TRBJ1-3,TGTGCCAGCAGTCGGAACTCTGGAAACACCATATATTTT,CASSRNSGNTIYF
-,TRBV18,-,TRBJ2-6,TGTGCCAGCTCACCGGGAAGGGTTGGCGGGGCCAACGTCCTGACTTTC,CASSPGRVGGANVLTF
-,TRBV5-6,once,TRBJ2-7,TGTGCCAGCAGCTTGGTCTCCAAACTGCGCTACGAGCAGTACTTC,CASSLVSKLRYEQYF
-,TRBV14,once,TRBJ1-3,TGTGCCAGCAGCCATGGGACTTTCGGTAACACCATATATTTT,CASSHGTFGNTIYF
TRBD2,TRBV9,-,TRBJ2-5,TGTGCCAGCAGCGCGGGTAGCGGGTTAGGTCAAGAGACCCAGTACTTC,CASSAGSGLGQETQYF
-,TRBV5-1,-,TRBJ2-5,TGCGCCAGCAGTGAGGGACTTTACCAAGAGACCCAGTACTTC,CASSEGLYQETQYF
TRBD1,TRBV10-3,-,TRBJ1-4,TGTGCCATCAGCCCGGGACAGGGTAATGAAAAACTGTTTTTT,CAISPGQGNEKLFF
-,TRBV18,-,TRBJ1-1,TGTGCCAGCGAGGGTGTGGGAAGTACTGAAGCTTTCTTT,CASEGVGSTEAFF
-,TRBV28,-,TRBJ2-3,TGTGCCAGCAGTTTCAAGGGGGATGGCACAGATACGCAGTATTTT,CASSFKGDGTDTQYF
-,TRBV29-1,few,TRBJ1-2,TGCAGCGTTGCCTATGAAGGAGCCTCTAACTATGGCTACACCTTC,CSVAYEGASNYGYTF
TRBD1,TRBV2,-,TRBJ2-5,TGTGCCAGCAAATCGACAGGGGCGGTGGAGACCCAGTACTTC,CASKSTGAVETQYF
-,TRBV2,-,TRBJ2-7,TGTGCCAGCAGGCAGTCATCTGGCTACGAGCAGTACTTC,CASRQSSGYEQYF
-,TRBV7-7,few,TRBJ2-3,TGTGCTAGCAGCCCTGGCAACAGTCCTAGCACAGATACGCAGTATTTT,CASSPGNSPSTDTQYF
-,TRBV20-1,-,TRBJ2-5,TGCAGTGCTAGTATTGCGGATTATCAGTACTTC,CSASIADYQYF
-,TRBV11-2,-,TRBJ2-7,TGTGCCAGCAGCGCGGGGTCCTACGAGCAGTACTTC,CASSAGSYEQYF
TRBD2,TRBV5-4,few,TRBJ2-3,TGTGCCAGCAGCTTGAGCGGGAGTGCCACAGATACGCAGTATTTT,CASSLSGSATDTQYF
-,TRBV29-1,-,TRBJ2-7,TGCAGCGTTGTGTGGGGGGGCACTTTTTACGAGCAGTACTTC,CSVVWGGTFYEQYF
-,TRBV10-2,-,TRBJ2-1,TGCGCCAGCAGGGCGGGGATCACCTCAATATATGAGCAGTTCTTC,CASRAGITSIYEQFF
-,TRBV6-1,-,TRBJ1-1,TGTGCCAGCAGTGAAACTGCGGGGGACACTGAAGCTTTCTTT,CASSETAGDTEAFF
-,TRBV30,-,TRBJ1-1,TGTGCCTGGATTGCAGAGCACTACACTGAAGCTTTCTTT,CAWIAEHYTEAFF
-,TRBV10-1,-,TRBJ2-7,TGCGCCAGCAGTGACAGGTTCTCCTACGAGCAGTACTTC,CASSDRFSYEQYF
TRBD2,TRBV9,-,TRBJ2-5,TGTGCCAGCAGCAACTCCGGGACTAGGGGCGTTGAGACCCAGTACTTC,CASSNSGTRGVETQYF
-,TRBV4-2,-,TRBJ2-7,TGTGCCAGCAGCCAAGGGGGGGTAAGCTCCTACGAGCAGTACTTC,CASSQGGVSSYEQYF